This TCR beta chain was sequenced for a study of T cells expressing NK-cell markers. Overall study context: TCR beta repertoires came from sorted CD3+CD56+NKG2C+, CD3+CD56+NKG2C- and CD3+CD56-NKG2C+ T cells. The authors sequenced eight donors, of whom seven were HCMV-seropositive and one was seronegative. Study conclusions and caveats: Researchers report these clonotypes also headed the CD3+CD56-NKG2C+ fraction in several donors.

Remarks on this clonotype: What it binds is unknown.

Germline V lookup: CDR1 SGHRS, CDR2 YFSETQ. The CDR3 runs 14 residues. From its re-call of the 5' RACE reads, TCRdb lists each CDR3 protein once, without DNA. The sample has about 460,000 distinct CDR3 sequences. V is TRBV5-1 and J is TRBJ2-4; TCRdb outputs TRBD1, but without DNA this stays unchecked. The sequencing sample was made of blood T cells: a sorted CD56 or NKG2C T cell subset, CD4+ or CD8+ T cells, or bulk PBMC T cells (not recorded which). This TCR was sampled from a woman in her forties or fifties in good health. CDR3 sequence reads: CASSQEGERSIQYF.